This passage covers 4 T cell receptor beta chains from one sample sequenced in a study of memory CD4+ T cells and cytomegalovirus serostatus. The protocol was immunoSEQ multiplex PCR, while the TCRdb copy is restricted to in-frame clones and leaves out a portion. The sample carries approximately 70,000 clones, more than 75% recorded once. Single viable CD3+CD4+CD8-CD45RO+ cells were sorted as the memory CD4+ T cells. Sample: memory CD4+ T cells from blood. The receptors were sampled from an adult in good health and CMV-seropositive.

This clone was counted only a few times. V is TRBV5-1 and J is TRBJ2-7; tentatively, D is TRBD2 (5 bases). Per the germline V gene, CDR1 is SGHRS and CDR2 is YFSETQ. V was pared by 7 bases and J by 0 bases, with 11 bases between. The CDR3 runs 13 residues. As DNA, the CDR3 is TGCGCCAGCCATAGCGCTATCTCCTACGAGCAGTACTTC. Protein: CASHSAISYEQYF.

The rearrangement links TRBV5-1 to TRBJ2-7, with D possibly being TRBD1 (5 bases). Germline CDR1 is SGHRS and CDR2 is YFSETQ. This CDR3 region has 13 residues. V lost 4 bases and J lost 0, with 8 bases in between. The CDR3 reads CASSPDNSYEQYF. Written as DNA, the CDR3 is TGCGCCAGCAGCCCGGACAACTCCTACGAGCAGTACTTC.

The J gene is TRBJ2-3, the V gene TRBV7-2; D ambiguous. V dropped 5 bases and J dropped 2 bases, with 11 bases sitting between them. Per germline, CDR1 SGHTA and CDR2 FQGNSA. The CDR3 has 14 amino acids. CDR3 nucleotide sequence: TGTGCCAGCAGCCCGACATTCTCCACAGATACGCAGTATTTT. Encoded protein: CASSPTFSTDTQYF.

V usage is TRBV27 and J usage is TRBJ1-4, with D maybe TRBD1 (6 bases). V shed 3 bases and J shed 5 bases, with 13 bases lying between them. Germline V gene lookup returns CDR1 MNHEY and CDR2 SMNVEV (reference sequence). This CDR3 comprises 15 residues. CDR3 nucleotides: TGTGCCAGCAGTTTTGTTCGACAGGAAAATGAAAAACTGTTTTTT. Translating it yields CASSFVRQENEKLFF.